This section outlines one T cell receptor beta chain sequence together with its context. This specimen belongs to a study of PD-1 blockade in mismatch repair-deficient tumors. Produced via immunoSEQ multiplex PCR; TCRdb's table is partial and in-frame only. Among tens of thousands of clones listed, 80% to 90% were seen once. Trimming took 3 bases from V and 0 from J, leaving 9 bases between them. Germline CDR1 is SGHVS and CDR2 is FQNEAQ. The CDR3 has 15 residues. The sequence derives from an adult with mismatch repair-deficient cancer. The specimen comprised peripheral blood, sampled 44 weeks after starting pembrolizumab. The chain carries TRBV7-8 and TRBJ2-4; tentative D call: TRBD2 (6 bases). DNA for the CDR3: TGTGCCAGCAGCTTTGGGGGGTTAGCCAAAAACATTCAGTACTTC. Translated: CASSFGGLAKNIQYF.